The T cell receptor (beta chain) under discussion was sequenced for a study of molecular identifiers for immune sequencing clone quantification. Study conclusions and caveats: Over 98% of effector molecules, but under 1% in naive cells, were held by clones with more than 20 RNA copies. Detection of one spiked Jurkat cell's TCR RNA reportedly worked in 850,000 to 1,000,000 naive cells.

Listed TCR primers, together with previously described methods, were used for the bulk TCR libraries. Each CDR3 protein is one row after TCRdb ran MiXCR on the PCR reads. Altogether approximately 550,000 distinct CDR3 sequences are present, about 22% being singletons, with the ten largest covering about 0.8%. A CD8+CD4-CCR7+CD45RA+ phenotype served as the sorting definition for naive CD8 T cells. Trimming removed 1 base at V and 1 base at J, with 11 bases between. Germline CDR1 LNHDA, CDR2 SQIVND (reference sequence). The length of the CDR3 is 16 residues. Comments on this clonotype: Antigen specificity is unknown.

This receptor was obtained from a human donor in good health. Some libraries in this study had Jurkat cell RNA spiked in. The specimen was naive CD8+ T cells from blood, with Jurkat cell RNA spiked in. Subset given: FACS-sorted CD8+CD4-CCR7+CD45RA+ naive T cells. This chain uses TRBV19 with TRBJ1-5, with D unclear. The CDR3 here is CASSIALGRSNQPQHF. CDR3 sequence (DNA): TGTGCCAGTAGTATAGCCCTTGGAAGAAGCAATCAGCCCCAGCATTTT.